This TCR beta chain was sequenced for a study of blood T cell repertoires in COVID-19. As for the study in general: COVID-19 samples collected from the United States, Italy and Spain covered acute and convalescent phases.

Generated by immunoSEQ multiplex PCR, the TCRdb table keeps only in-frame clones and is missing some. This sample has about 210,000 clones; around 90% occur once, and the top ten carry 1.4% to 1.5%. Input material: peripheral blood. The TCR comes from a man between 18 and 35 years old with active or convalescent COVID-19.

CDR3 residues: CASSVSGSSSYNEQFF. The CDR3 nucleotides are TGTGCCAGCAGCGTCAGCGGAAGCAGCTCCTACAATGAGCAGTTCTTC. The chain employs TRBV9 and TRBJ2-1, with D possibly TRBD2 on 5 matching bases. The V end was cut by 2 bases, the J end by 0 bases, with 12 bases between. CDR1 and CDR2 (germline): SGDLS, YYNGEE. The CDR3 sequence is 16 residues long.